This TCR beta chain comes out of a study of radiation and T cells in renal cell carcinoma. Points from the study as a whole: Top tumor clonotypes rose in blood 2 weeks post-radiation, then contracted. Irradiated tumors held more dominant CDR3 motifs than control tumors. Compared with controls, irradiated tumors showed greater TCR clonality. No pretreatment tumor biopsies were available for baseline clonotypes.

There are a few counts of this clone. Its antigen remains unidentified. The protocol was immunoSEQ multiplex PCR, while the TCRdb copy is restricted to in-frame clones and leaves out a portion. The sample has approximately 21,000 clones, more than 45% seen once. As for treatment: 15 Gy SBRT to primary tumor, nephrectomy 4 weeks later. The sequence derives from a woman in her fifties or sixties with renal cell carcinoma. The sample was tumor tissue, taken from a patient whose treatment included radiotherapy and nephrectomy.

CDR3 nucleotide sequence: TGTGCCAGCAGCTTTTTGGACAGCCCCTACAATGAGCAGTTCTTC. It encodes CASSFLDSPYNEQFF. V usage is TRBV5-5 and J usage is TRBJ2-1, with TRBD1 as a possible D gene (6 bases). Germline-derived CDR1 and CDR2 are SGHKS and YYEKEE (reference sequence). This CDR3 contains 15 residues. The V and J ends lost 2 bases and 2 bases respectively, with 11 bases between them.